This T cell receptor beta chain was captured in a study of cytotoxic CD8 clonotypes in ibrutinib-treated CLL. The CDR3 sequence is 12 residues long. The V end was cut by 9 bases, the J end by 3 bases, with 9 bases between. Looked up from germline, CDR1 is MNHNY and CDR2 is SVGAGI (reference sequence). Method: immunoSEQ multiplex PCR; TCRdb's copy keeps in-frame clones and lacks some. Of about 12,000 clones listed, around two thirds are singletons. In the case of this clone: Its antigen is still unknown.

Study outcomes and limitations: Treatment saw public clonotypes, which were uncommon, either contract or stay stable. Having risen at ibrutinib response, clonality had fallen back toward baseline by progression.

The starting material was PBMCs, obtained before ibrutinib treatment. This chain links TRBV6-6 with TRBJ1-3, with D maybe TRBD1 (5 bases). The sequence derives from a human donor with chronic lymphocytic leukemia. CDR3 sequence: CASFQGGNTIYF. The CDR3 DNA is TGTGCCAGTTTTCAGGGTGGAAACACCATATATTTT.